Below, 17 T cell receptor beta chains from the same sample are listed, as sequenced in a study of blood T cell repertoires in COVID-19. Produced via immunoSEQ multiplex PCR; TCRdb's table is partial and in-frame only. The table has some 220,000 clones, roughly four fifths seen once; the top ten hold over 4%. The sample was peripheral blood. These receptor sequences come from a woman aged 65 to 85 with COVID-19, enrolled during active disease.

CDR3 amino acids: CASSFRDTNSGNTIYF. In DNA form, the CDR3 reads TGTGCCAGCAGCTTCCGGGACACGAACTCTGGAAACACCATATATTTT. The chain combines TRBV9 with TRBJ1-3; possible D gene TRBD1, 6 bases. The CDR3 has 16 residues. The germline V gene encodes CDR1 SGDLS and CDR2 YYNGEE. Trimming cost V 4 bases and J 0 bases, with 14 bases left between them.

CDR3 in DNA: TGTGCCAGCAGTGGACAGGGGTTGGGTAACTATGGCTACACCTTC. As protein: CASSGQGLGNYGYTF. The rearrangement uses TRBV28 and TRBJ1-2, with 9 bases identical to TRBD1. V lost 5 bases and J lost 1; bases outside the gene matches: 5. The CDR3 runs 15 residues. CDR1 is MDHEN and CDR2 is SYDVKM in the germline V gene.

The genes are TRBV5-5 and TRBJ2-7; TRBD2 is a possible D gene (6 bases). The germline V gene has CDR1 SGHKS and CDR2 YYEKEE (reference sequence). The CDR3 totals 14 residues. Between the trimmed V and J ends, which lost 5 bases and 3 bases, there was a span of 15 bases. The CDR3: CASSHYIGGYEQYF. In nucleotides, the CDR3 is TGTGCCAGCAGTCATTATATCGGGGGCTACGAGCAGTACTTC.

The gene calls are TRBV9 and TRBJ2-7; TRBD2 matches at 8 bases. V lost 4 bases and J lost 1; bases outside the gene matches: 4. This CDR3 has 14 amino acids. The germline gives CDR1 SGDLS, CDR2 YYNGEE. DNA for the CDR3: TGTGCCAGCAGCTTGTTAGCGGGGTCCTACGAGCAGTACTTC. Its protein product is CASSLLAGSYEQYF.

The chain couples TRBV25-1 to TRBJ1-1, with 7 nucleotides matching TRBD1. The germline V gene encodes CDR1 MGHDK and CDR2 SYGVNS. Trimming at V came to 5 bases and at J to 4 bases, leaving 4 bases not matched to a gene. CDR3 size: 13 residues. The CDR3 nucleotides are TGTGCCAGCAGTCGACAGGGAGTCACTGAAGCTTTCTTT. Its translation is CASSRQGVTEAFF.

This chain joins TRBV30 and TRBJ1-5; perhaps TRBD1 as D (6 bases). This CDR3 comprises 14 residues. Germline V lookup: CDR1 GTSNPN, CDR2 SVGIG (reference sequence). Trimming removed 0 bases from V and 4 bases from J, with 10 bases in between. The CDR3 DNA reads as TGTGCCTGGAGTGTATCAACAGGGAATCAGCCCCAGCATTTT. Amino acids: CAWSVSTGNQPQHF.

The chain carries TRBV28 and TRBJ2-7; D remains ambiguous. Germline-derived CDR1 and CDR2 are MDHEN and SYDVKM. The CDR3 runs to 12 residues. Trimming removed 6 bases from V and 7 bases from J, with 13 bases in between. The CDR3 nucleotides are TGTGCCAGCAGCCCCCCCCTTGAGGAGCAGTACTTC. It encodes CASSPPLEEQYF.

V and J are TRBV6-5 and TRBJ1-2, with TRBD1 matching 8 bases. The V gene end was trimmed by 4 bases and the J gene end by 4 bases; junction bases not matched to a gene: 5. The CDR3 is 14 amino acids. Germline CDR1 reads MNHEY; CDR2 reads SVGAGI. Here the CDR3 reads CASSSTGGGYGYTF. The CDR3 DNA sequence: TGTGCCAGCAGTTCAACAGGGGGGGGCTATGGCTACACCTTC.

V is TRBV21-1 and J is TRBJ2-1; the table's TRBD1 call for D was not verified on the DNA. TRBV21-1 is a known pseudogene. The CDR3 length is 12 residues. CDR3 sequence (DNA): TGTGCCAGCAGCAAACAGGGGGATGAGCAGTTCTTC. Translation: CASSKQGDEQFF.

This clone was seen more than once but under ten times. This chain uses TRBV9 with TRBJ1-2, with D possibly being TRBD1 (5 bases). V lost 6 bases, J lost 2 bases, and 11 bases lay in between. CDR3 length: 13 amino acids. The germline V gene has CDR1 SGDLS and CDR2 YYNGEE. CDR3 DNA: TGTGCCAGCACCACGGGGGGAAACTATGGCTACACCTTC. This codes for CASTTGGNYGYTF.

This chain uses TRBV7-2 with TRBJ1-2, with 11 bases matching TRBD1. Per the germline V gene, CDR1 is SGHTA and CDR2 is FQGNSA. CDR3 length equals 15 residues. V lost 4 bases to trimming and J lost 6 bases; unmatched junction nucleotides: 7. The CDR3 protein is CASSSFPGQGDGYTF. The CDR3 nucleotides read TGTGCCAGCAGCTCCTTCCCGGGACAGGGGGATGGCTACACCTTC.

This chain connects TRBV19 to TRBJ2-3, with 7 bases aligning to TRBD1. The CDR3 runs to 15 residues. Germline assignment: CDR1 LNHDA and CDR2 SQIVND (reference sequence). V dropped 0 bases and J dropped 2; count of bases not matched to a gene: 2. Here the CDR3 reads CASSIEGTVTDTQYF. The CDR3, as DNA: TGTGCCAGTAGTATAGAGGGGACAGTCACAGATACGCAGTATTTT. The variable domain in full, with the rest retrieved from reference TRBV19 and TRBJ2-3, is DGGITQSPKYLFRKEGQNVTLSCEQNLNHDAMYWYRQDPGQGLRLIYYSQIVNDFQKGDIAEGYSVSREKKESFPLTVTSAQKNPTAFYLCASSIEGTVTDTQYFGPGTRLTVL.

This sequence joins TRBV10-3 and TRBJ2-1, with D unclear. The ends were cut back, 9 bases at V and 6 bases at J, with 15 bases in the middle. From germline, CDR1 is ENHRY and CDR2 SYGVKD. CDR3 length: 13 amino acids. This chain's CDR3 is CAMSPETFNEQFF. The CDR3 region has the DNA TGTGCCATGTCCCCGGAGACCTTCAATGAGCAGTTCTTC.

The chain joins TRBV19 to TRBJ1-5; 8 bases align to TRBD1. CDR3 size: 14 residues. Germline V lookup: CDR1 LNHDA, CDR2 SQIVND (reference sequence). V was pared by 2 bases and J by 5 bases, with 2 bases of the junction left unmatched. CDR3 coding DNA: TGTGCCAGTAGTATATACAGGGGGGATCAGCCCCAGCATTTT. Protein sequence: CASSIYRGDQPQHF. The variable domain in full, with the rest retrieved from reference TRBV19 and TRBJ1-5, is DGGITQSPKYLFRKEGQNVTLSCEQNLNHDAMYWYRQDPGQGLRLIYYSQIVNDFQKGDIAEGYSVSREKKESFPLTVTSAQKNPTAFYLCASSIYRGDQPQHFGDGTRLSIL.

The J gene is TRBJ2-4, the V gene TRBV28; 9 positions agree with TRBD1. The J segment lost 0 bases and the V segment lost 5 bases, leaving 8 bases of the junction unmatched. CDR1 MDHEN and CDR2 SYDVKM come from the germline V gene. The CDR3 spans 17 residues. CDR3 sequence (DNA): TGTGCCAGCAGTAACGGGGGACAGGGCCCAGCCAAAAACATTCAGTACTTC. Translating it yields CASSNGGQGPAKNIQYF.

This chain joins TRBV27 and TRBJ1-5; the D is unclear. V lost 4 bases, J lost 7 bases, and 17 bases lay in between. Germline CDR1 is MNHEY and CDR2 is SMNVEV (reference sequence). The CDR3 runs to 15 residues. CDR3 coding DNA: TGTGCCAGCAGTTCCTCGGCCAGGTCGTACCAGCCCCAGCATTTT. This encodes CASSSSARSYQPQHF.

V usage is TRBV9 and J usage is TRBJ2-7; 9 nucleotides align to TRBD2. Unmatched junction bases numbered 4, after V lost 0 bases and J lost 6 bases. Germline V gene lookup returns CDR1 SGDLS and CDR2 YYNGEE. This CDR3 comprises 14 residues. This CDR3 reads CASSVEAGGIEQYF. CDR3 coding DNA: TGTGCCAGCAGCGTAGAAGCGGGAGGTATCGAGCAGTACTTC.